This section outlines one T cell receptor beta chain sequence together with its context. Its specific antigen is unknown. No clone much larger than this one lies a single base away; base qualities are absent. The data belong to a study of blood T cell repertoires in COVID-19 (dated by TCRdb to 2019 to 2021). At the level of the whole study: Collaborator samples came from the United States, Italy and Spain and covered acute and convalescent phases of COVID-19. The material from the prospective study consisted of cDNA or gDNA derived from T cells, B-cell-depleted T cells, or PBMCs. The dataset comprised deeply sampled blood TCRbeta repertoires from subjects exposed to, actively infected with, or recovered from COVID-19. The repertoires were released in a freely available public database intended as a resource for research on the immune response to SARS-CoV-2. The samples were drawn from the first 160 participants of the ongoing ImmuneRACE study and from more than 1,000 subjects provided by 6 global collaborators. Sample metadata almost always included a de-identified subject ID, COVID-19 status, age in years and sex. Where available, HLA class I and class II types were taken from metadata supplied by the sample provider and were not determined by assay-based typing. Study-level results and caveats: The amount of clinical and demographic metadata varied by source and participant and was provided uncurated.

The cysteine opens and the phenylalanine closes a CDR3 of 16 amino acids. The entry retains the CDR3 DNA only, 48 bases that are in frame from base 1. For CDR1 and CDR2, the germline V gene (reference sequence) lists LGHDT and YNNKEL. Cut back by 3 bases and 2 bases, the V and J ends lie 17 bases apart. Whole blood was collected in K2EDTA tubes by collaborating institutions according to the institutions' own protocols. Collaborator samples were shipped for TCRbeta analysis as frozen whole blood, isolated PBMCs, or DNA extracted from either sample type. TCRbeta CDR3 regions were amplified from genomic DNA by means of the immunoSEQ Assay, a bias-controlled multiplex PCR. The study's processing was this. Nucleated cell counts per sample were estimated from amplification of reference gene primers within the assay. To quantify the absolute abundance of each unique TCRbeta CDR3 rearrangement, sequence reads were collapsed and filtered. For each sample, productive Simpson clonality was calculated as the square root of Simpson's diversity index over productive rearrangements. The table was pulled from immuneACCESS by TCRdb, which kept in-frame rearrangements only. Such tables lose some clones; where checked, under half of the loss comes from unresolved V genes, and the rest has no known cause. From that table come the V and J calls and clone size; the DNA was used to work out D and trimming. The sample profile shows fewer than 150,000 clones; around four fifths of them were found once. About 8.5% of the sample is taken by the ten largest.

Source material: peripheral blood. The receptor's source is a middle-aged woman with acute or convalescent COVID-19. This receptor chain uses TRBV3-1 (or the pseudogene TRBV3-2) and TRBJ2-7, and the D gene may be TRBD2, 7 bases matching. This receptor has the CDR3 CASSHSPRRGPYEQYF. Read as DNA, the sequence is TGTGCCAGCAGCCATTCCCCTCGGCGGGGGCCCTACGAGCAGTACTTC.